The present entry profiles one TCR beta chain with its context. No antigen is known for it. Germline lookup yields CDR1 SGHRS and CDR2 YFSETQ. CDR3 size: 15 residues. Trimming removed 4 bases from V and 5 bases from J, with 15 bases in between. The data were produced by immunoSEQ multiplex PCR, yet TCRdb's version contains in-frame clones alone and is incomplete. The sample consists of tens of thousands of clones, around four fifths of them appearing once. These data originate in a study of radiotherapy plus CTLA-4 blockade in lung cancer. Study in general: For 15% to 20% of patients, objective responses occurred, and about 33% had disease control. Points from the study as a whole: Clones of tumor-derived TCRs expanded in blood after radiotherapy plus ipilimumab. Together with interferon-beta, which increased in serum after radiation, early dynamic changes in blood T cell clones were reportedly the best predictors of response.

The source was peripheral blood, collected from a patient treated with radiotherapy plus ipilimumab. The chain recombines TRBV5-1 with TRBJ1-4, with a weak D call TRBD1 (6 bases). The clonotype comes from a human donor with non-small cell lung cancer who had stable disease on radiotherapy plus ipilimumab. The DNA for the CDR3 is TGCGCCAGCAGCCTTCAGGACAGCGCGAATGAAAAACTGTTTTTT. Protein sequence: CASSLQDSANEKLFF.